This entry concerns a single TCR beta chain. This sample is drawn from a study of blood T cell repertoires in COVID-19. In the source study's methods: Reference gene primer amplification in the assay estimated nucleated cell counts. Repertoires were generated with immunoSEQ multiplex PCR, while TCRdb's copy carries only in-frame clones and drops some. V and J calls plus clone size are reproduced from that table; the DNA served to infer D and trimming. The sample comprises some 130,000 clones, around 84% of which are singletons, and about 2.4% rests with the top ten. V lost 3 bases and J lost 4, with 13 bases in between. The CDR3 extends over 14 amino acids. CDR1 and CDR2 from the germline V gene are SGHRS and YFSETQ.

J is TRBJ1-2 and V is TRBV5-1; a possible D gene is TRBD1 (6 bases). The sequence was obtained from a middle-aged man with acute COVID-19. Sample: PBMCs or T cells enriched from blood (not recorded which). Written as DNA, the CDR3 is TGCGCCAGCAGCTCGAGGACAGCAGGCTATGGCTACACCTTC. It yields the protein CASSSRTAGYGYTF.